This TCR beta chain was identified in a study of cytomegalovirus exposure and HLA in healthy donors. Study-wide results and limits: On later analysis, the bulk of CMV-associated TCR beta chains appeared to be HLA-restricted.

This CDR3 has 13 residues. The V gene lost 2 bases and the J gene lost 3 bases, with 10 bases spanning the gap. CDR1 is GTSNPN and CDR2 is SVGIG in the germline V gene (reference sequence). Amplification used 60 Vbeta primers and 13 Jbeta primers. The protocol was immunoSEQ multiplex PCR, while the TCRdb copy is restricted to in-frame clones and leaves out a portion. The sample lists fewer than 350,000 clones, around 90% occurring once. There are a few counts of this clone. Its antigen remains unknown. The sample consisted of PBMCs. V usage is TRBV30 and J usage is TRBJ1-1; D is undetermined. The sequence came from a woman younger than 30 in good health and CMV-seronegative. The CDR3 loop is CAWSIAGDTEAFF. CDR3 bases: TGTGCCTGGAGTATAGCCGGGGACACTGAAGCTTTCTTT. Variable domain in full (rest from reference TRBV30 and TRBJ1-1): SQTIHQWPATLVQPVGSPLSLECTVEGTSNPNLYWYRQAAGRGLQLLFYSVGIGQISSEVPQNLSASRPQDRQFILSSKKLLLSDSGFYLCAWSIAGDTEAFFGQGTRLTVV.